This TCR beta chain emerged from a study of shared clonotypes between healthy human individuals. This CDR3 spans 16 amino acids. V lost 1 base and J 2 bases, leaving 15 bases between the germline ends. Germline values: CDR1 SGHTS, CDR2 YDEGEE. Splitting of CD4+ cells produced CD45RA+ naive and CD45RA-negative memory subsets. The table came from immunoSEQ multiplex PCR; TCRdb's copy has only in-frame clones and leaves some out. The sample records 2,100,000 or so clones, 90% to 96% being singletons. This TCR was recovered from a young man in good health. Sequencing was carried out using naive CD4+ T cells sorted from blood. Subset denoted: CD45RA+ positively selected. This chain links TRBV5-8 with TRBJ1-2; D unclear. CDR3 residues: CASSLYHKTSNYGYTF. As DNA, the CDR3 is TGTGCCAGCAGCTTGTACCACAAAACTAGCAACTATGGCTACACCTTC.